This T cell receptor (beta chain) was captured by sequencing in a study of cytomegalovirus exposure and HLA in healthy donors. Study-level results: Presence/absence analyses assumed roughly uniform sequencing depth across donors, which may not hold. For most subjects, TCR beta sequences were reported to predict HLA-A and HLA-B alleles with accuracy.

This clone was found a few times. Its target is not known. The PCR employed 60 Vbeta primers together with 13 Jbeta primers. Only in-frame clones appear in the TCRdb table, and some are missing; sequencing was by immunoSEQ multiplex PCR. The data show over 85,000 clones, about four fifths seen once. This CDR3 region has 16 residues. Germline CDR1 and CDR2: LNHDA and SQIVND (reference sequence). Germline trimming cut 3 bases from V and 7 bases from J; bases unmatched to any gene: 5. This chain connects TRBV19 to TRBJ2-1; 14 bases line up with TRBD2. This receptor was identified in a female donor in good health and CMV-seropositive. Sample: PBMCs. The chain's CDR3 is CASSIGTSGSRNEQFF. CDR3 DNA sequence: TGTGCCAGTAGTATCGGGACTAGCGGGAGTAGAAATGAGCAGTTCTTC.